This entry describes one TCR beta chain. This sample is drawn from a study of T cell changes during pregnancy in multiple sclerosis. The CDR3 totals 13 residues. The V segment lost 0 bases and the J segment 6 bases; nucleotides outside the gene matches: 4. Looked up from germline, CDR1 is GTSNPN and CDR2 is SVGIG (reference sequence). Sequenced by immunoSEQ multiplex PCR; TCRdb stores in-frame clones only, minus some. The profile shows about 64,000 clones, about nine tenths of them singletons. The TCR comes from a female donor in good health, enrolled as a control in a pregnancy study. The chain employs TRBV30 and TRBJ2-7; TRBD2 matches 8 bases. The material was peripheral blood, obtained in the second trimester of pregnancy. CDR3 amino acids: CAWSVGGGGEQYF. CDR3 in DNA: TGTGCCTGGAGTGTCGGGGGGGGTGGCGAGCAGTACTTC.